This TCR beta chain was documented in a study of T-cell reconstitution after alpha-beta-depleted transplantation in children. Unique molecular identifiers featured in how the TCRbeta library was prepared. TCRdb reprocessed the PCR reads with MiXCR, giving one entry per CDR3 protein. This sample has 230,000 or so distinct CDR3 sequences, with over 9.5% found just once. The CDR3 extends over 19 amino acids. J gave up 4 bases and V 3 bases, and 18 bases lay outside the gene matches. Per germline, CDR1 LGHDT and CDR2 YNNKEL (reference sequence). The sequence came from a human donor who donated a stem cell graft to a child with SCID. The sample here was PBMCs from the stem cell graft donor, taken from the stem cell graft. The V call is TRBV3-1, the J call TRBJ2-3; 8 bases are shared with TRBD2. Written as DNA, the CDR3 is TGTGCCAGCAGCCACGATTACGGGGGGGGGATTTTTTTCTCAGATACGCAGTATTTT. Its translation: CASSHDYGGGIFFSDTQYF.